These 6 T cell receptor beta chains were all obtained from the same sample, sequenced in a study of blood T cell repertoires in COVID-19. Sequenced by immunoSEQ multiplex PCR; TCRdb stores in-frame clones only, minus some. The sample has approximately 300,000 clones, 65% to 90% seen once. Sequenced: PBMCs or T cells enriched from blood (not recorded which). The source is a man between 25 and 39 years old who had recovered from COVID-19.

This clone has only one observation. CDR3 coding DNA: TGTGCCTGGACCCAGGGGTTGTATGGCTACACCTTC. Residues: CAWTQGLYGYTF. V usage is TRBV30 and J usage is TRBJ1-2, with D possibly being TRBD1 (6 bases). The germline gives CDR1 GTSNPN, CDR2 SVGIG (reference sequence). V was trimmed by 4 bases and J by 5 bases, leaving 11 bases between them. This CDR3 is built from 12 residues.

V and J are TRBV24-1 and TRBJ2-7; a weak D match, TRBD1 (6 bases). Trimming left V 5 bases short and J 0 bases short, with 13 bases between. The CDR3 is 15 amino acids. The V gene's germline CDR1 is KGHDR and CDR2 SFDVKD. CDR3 sequence (DNA): TGTGCCACCAGTGCCCTCCAAGGGGGCTCCTACGAGCAGTACTTC. Amino acids: CATSALQGGSYEQYF.

This chain connects TRBV3-1 (or the pseudogene TRBV3-2) to TRBJ2-1; TRBD2 agrees at 8 bases. The CDR3 extends over 14 amino acids. Trimming cost V 6 bases and J 6 bases; bases outside gene matches: 7. Germline loops: CDR1 LGHDT, CDR2 YNNKEL (reference sequence). The CDR3, as DNA: TGTGCCAGCAGAAGAGCGGGAGACGGCAATGAGCAGTTCTTC. Protein product: CASRRAGDGNEQFF.

The chain has TRBV11-2 and TRBJ1-4; the D is unclear. Trimming took off 1 base at V and 4 bases at J, with 13 bases between the two ends. The CDR3 spans 16 residues. CDR1 is SGHAT, CDR2 FQNNGV, per germline. The CDR3: CASSLGERRLNEKLFF. The CDR3 coding sequence is TGTGCCAGCAGCTTAGGAGAGCGGAGACTTAATGAAAAACTGTTTTTT.

This clone appeared a single time. This rearrangement joins TRBV7-9 to TRBJ2-7; D ambiguous. Germline assignment: CDR1 SEHNR and CDR2 FQNEAQ (reference sequence). With 5 bases removed from V and 3 bases from J, the gap between germline ends came to 14 bases. The CDR3 contains 14 residues. In DNA, the CDR3 is TGTGCCAGCAGCCCGTCGCGAGCTTTCTACGAGCAGTACTTC. Translation gives CASSPSRAFYEQYF.

This chain connects TRBV7-8 to TRBJ1-5; 8 bases agree with TRBD1. The CDR3 is made up of 14 amino acids. After removal of 11 bases from V and 5 bases from J, the junction contained 11 bases not matched to a gene. Germline CDR1 and CDR2: SGHVS and FQNEAQ. CDR3 protein: CASATGTGHQPQHF. The DNA of the CDR3 is TGTGCCTCCGCTACCGGGACAGGACATCAGCCCCAGCATTTT.